Below, one TCR beta chain is given with its context. The data are from a study of blood T cells in healthy people across ages. Next came a second PCR, run for 7 to 11 cycles, which used a sample-barcoded 5' primer along with a J-beta primer mix. TCRdb re-called the 5' RACE reads with MiXCR, one entry per CDR3 protein. Of about 760,000 distinct CDR3 sequences listed, approximately 53% are singletons. This CDR3 spans 14 amino acids. Germline CDR1 is MNHEY and CDR2 is SVGEGT. The study isolated at least 7 million PBMCs from each sample. The receptor was isolated from a man aged 40-55 years in good health. Material for sequencing was blood. V and J are TRBV6-2 or TRBV6-3 and TRBJ2-4; TRBD2 agrees at 8 bases. Gene TRBJ2-7 matches the end of the DNA better, so the J call may be wrong. CDR3 DNA sequence: TGTGCCAGCAGTTTCCGGGAGGGCCTTGACGAGCAGTACTTC. It codes for CASSFREGLDEQYF.